These 28 T cell receptor beta chains were sequenced from one sample in a study of vaccination effects on CD4 cells after COVID-19. No antigen is known for these receptors. Sequencing in the ViraFEST assay came after antigen-specific CD4+ T cells had been expanded with viral peptide pools, which were used to stimulate PBMC. Cultured cells yielded isolated CD4+ T cells after about ten days. Vaccinees lacked prior SARS-CoV-2 infection and tested negative for nucleocapsid antibodies. Clones were read by immunoSEQ multiplex PCR, and TCRdb kept only the in-frame ones, dropping some. The table has tens of thousands of clones, 77% seen once. The material sequenced was CD4+ T cells from PBMCs cultured with HCoV-NL63 spike peptides, taken before COVID-19 vaccination. The receptor source for this set is a human donor who received a COVID-19 vaccine.

This clone came up once. This rearrangement joins TRBV6-2 or TRBV6-3 to TRBJ1-4; possibly TRBD1 for D (6 bases). The CDR3 has 15 amino acids. Between the trimmed V and J ends, which lost 5 bases and 8 bases, there was a span of 18 bases. Germline V gene lookup returns CDR1 MNHEY and CDR2 SVGEGT. CDR3 sequence: CASSPTTGRVEKLFF. The CDR3, as DNA: TGTGCCAGCAGTCCAACTACAGGGAGGGTAGAAAAACTGTTTTTT.

This clone is classed as large. The gene calls are TRBV6-5 and TRBJ1-2, with 7 bases matching TRBD1. The CDR3 is made up of 13 amino acids. V was clipped by 5 bases and J by 4 bases; unmatched bases: 4. Germline V CDR1 and CDR2: MNHEY, SVGAGI. The CDR3 is CASSIGDSYGYTF. The CDR3 DNA follows: TGTGCCAGCAGTATCGGGGACAGCTATGGCTACACCTTC.

V gene TRBV5-1 combines with J gene TRBJ1-2; D remains unclear. CDR3 length: 15 residues. V lost 0 bases and J 5 bases, leaving 14 bases between the germline ends. Germline V gene lookup returns CDR1 SGHRS and CDR2 YFSETQ. CDR3 bases: TGCGCCAGCAGCTTGGGAGCAGGCAAAAGATATGGCTACACCTTC. Protein: CASSLGAGKRYGYTF.

This clone appeared a single time. CDR3 in amino acids: CASRPTRDRNTGELFF. The CDR3 DNA sequence: TGTGCCAGCAGGCCTACGAGGGACCGCAACACCGGGGAGCTGTTTTTT. The chain is built from TRBV6-6 and TRBJ2-2, with D perhaps TRBD1 or TRBD2 (5 bases each). The CDR3 loop spans 16 amino acids. Per the germline V gene, CDR1 is MNHNY and CDR2 is SVGAGI (reference sequence). Deletions cut 6 bases from V and 2 bases from J, with 16 bases between.

This clone was detected a few times. The rearrangement joins TRBV19 to TRBJ2-3, with D perhaps TRBD1 or TRBD2 (5 bases each). This CDR3 contains 16 residues. The V gene lost 3 bases and the J gene lost 1 base, with 14 bases spanning the gap. From germline, CDR1 is LNHDA and CDR2 SQIVND (reference sequence). In DNA form, the CDR3 reads TGTGCCAGTAGTATCTGGGGACGGCCGGGCACAGATACGCAGTATTTT. Translated: CASSIWGRPGTDTQYF.

This clone was counted a single time. V is TRBV7-8 and J is TRBJ1-4; D may be TRBD1 (5 bases). Germline-derived CDR1 and CDR2 are SGHVS and FQNEAQ. The CDR3 extends over 16 amino acids. V lost 5 bases to trimming and J lost 4 bases, with 17 bases between them. This CDR3 is CASSPKGRIGNEKLFF. The CDR3 DNA sequence: TGTGCCAGCAGCCCAAAGGGACGGATCGGTAATGAAAAACTGTTTTTT.

This clone occurred once. The gene calls are TRBV6-1 and TRBJ2-7; D may be TRBD1 (5 bases). Germline V gene data show CDR1 as MNHNS and CDR2 as SASEGT. This CDR3 is built from 12 residues. The V end was cut by 2 bases, the J end by 3 bases, with 5 bases between. CDR3 sequence (DNA): TGTGCCAGCAGTGAACAGGGCTACGAGCAGTACGTC. It codes for CASSEQGYEQYV.

The V gene is TRBV11-3, the J gene TRBJ2-3; the match to TRBD2 covers 8 bases. Unmatched junction bases numbered 6, after V lost 2 bases and J lost 5 bases. CDR3 size: 15 residues. Germline values: CDR1 SGHNT, CDR2 YENEEA. CDR3 in DNA: TGTGCCAGCAGCTTACACGGGGGGGCCAAAGATACGCAGTATTTT. This codes for CASSLHGGAKDTQYF.

The chain employs TRBV30 and TRBJ1-3; D gene unclear. The V and J ends lost 2 bases and 0 bases respectively, with 8 bases between them. This CDR3 is built from 14 residues. Germline CDR1 is GTSNPN and CDR2 is SVGIG (reference sequence). CDR3 protein: CAWSTANSGNTIYF. The DNA for the CDR3 is TGTGCCTGGAGTACTGCAAACTCTGGAAACACCATATATTTT. Based on the CDR3 plus reference TRBV30 and TRBJ1-3, the full variable domain is SQTIHQWPATLVQPVGSPLSLECTVEGTSNPNLYWYRQAAGRGLQLLFYSVGIGQISSEVPQNLSASRPQDRQFILSSKKLLLSDSGFYLCAWSTANSGNTIYFGEGSWLTVV.

In its sample, this clone was seen once. V gene TRBV7-2 combines with J gene TRBJ2-1; 10 nucleotides match TRBD2. The J segment lost 3 bases and the V segment lost 4 bases, leaving 3 bases of the junction unmatched. CDR3 length: 15 amino acids. CDR1 is SGHTA and CDR2 is FQGNSA in the germline V gene. This CDR3 reads CASSWGLAFYNEQFF. In DNA form, the CDR3 reads TGTGCCAGCAGCTGGGGACTAGCGTTCTACAATGAGCAGTTCTTC.

The chain couples TRBV6-1 to TRBJ2-2; D is possibly TRBD1 or TRBD2 (6 bases each). The CDR3 is 14 residues long. Trimming shortened V by 3 bases and J by 4 bases, and 9 bases separated the two germline ends. Germline V gene sequence: CDR1 MNHNS, CDR2 SASEGT. CDR3 coding DNA: TGTGCCAGCAGTGACAGGGGAGGCACCGGGGAGCTGTTTTTT. Protein sequence: CASSDRGGTGELFF.

This chain links TRBV4-1 with TRBJ1-6; a possible D gene is TRBD1 (5 bases). Germline assignment: CDR1 MGHRA and CDR2 YSYEKL. The CDR3 is 15 amino acids. V was trimmed by 1 base and J by 7 bases, leaving 11 bases between them. The CDR3 region has the DNA TGCGCCAGCAGCCAAGTAAGGGGCAGAAATTCACCCCTCCACTTT. Translating it yields CASSQVRGRNSPLHF.

V is TRBV7-2 and J is TRBJ2-5; D possibly corresponds to TRBD2 (5 bases). The germline V and J ends were trimmed by 3 bases and 6 bases, with 14 bases remaining between them. The CDR3 is 14 amino acids. CDR1 and CDR2 from the germline V gene are SGHTA and FQGNSA. CDR3 in DNA: TGTGCCAGCAGCTTGAGCGGTCCTTGGAAGACCCAGTACTTC. This gives the protein CASSLSGPWKTQYF.

This clone was found a few times. The V gene is TRBV6-4, the J gene TRBJ1-6; 10 bases fit TRBD1. V trimming: 10 bases; J trimming: 0 bases; junction bases outside the gene matches: 6. CDR1 MRHNA and CDR2 SNTAGT come from the germline V gene. The CDR3 has 16 residues. In nucleotides, the CDR3 is TGTGCCAAAGGGACAGGGGATAGCTCCTATAATTCACCCCTCCACTTT. This sequence encodes CAKGTGDSSYNSPLHF.

The chain is built from TRBV30 and TRBJ1-2, with 7 bases lining up with TRBD1. Unmatched junction bases numbered 12, after V lost 4 bases and J lost 4 bases. The CDR3 sequence is 15 residues long. Germline values: CDR1 GTSNPN, CDR2 SVGIG (reference sequence). The CDR3 is CAWNADRVLPYGYTF. CDR3 coding DNA: TGTGCCTGGAACGCCGACAGGGTCCTACCCTATGGCTACACCTTC.

The rearrangement uses TRBV5-4 and TRBJ2-3; TRBD2 aligns across 12 bases. CDR3 length: 15 residues. The germline V gene encodes CDR1 SGHNT and CDR2 YYREEE (reference sequence). The V segment lost 4 bases and the J segment 4 bases; nucleotides outside the gene matches: 4. The CDR3 loop reads CASSLAGGRADTQYF. For the CDR3, the DNA is TGTGCCAGCAGCCTAGCGGGGGGGCGGGCAGATACGCAGTATTTT.

This clone appeared a few times. CDR3 residues: CATSRTRSYEQYV. DNA for the CDR3: TGTGCCACCAGCAGGACCCGGTCCTACGAGCAGTACGTC. J is TRBJ2-7 and V is TRBV15; D gene ambiguous. Per the germline V gene, CDR1 is LNHNV and CDR2 is YYDKDF (reference sequence). Trimming took off 3 bases at V and 1 base at J, with 7 bases between the two ends. The CDR3 consists of 13 residues.

This chain links TRBV19 with TRBJ2-7, with D maybe TRBD1 (6 bases). V was shortened by 9 bases and J by 1 base, with 19 bases between the two germline ends. Germline CDR1 LNHDA, CDR2 SQIVND (reference sequence). The CDR3 spans 15 residues. CDR3 amino acids: CASGLTGPSSYEQYV. CDR3 DNA: TGTGCCAGCGGATTAACAGGGCCCTCGTCCTACGAGCAGTACGTC.

This clone was detected only a few times. The V call is TRBV14, the J call TRBJ1-6, with TRBD1 matching 8 bases. Germline-derived CDR1 and CDR2 are SGHDN and FVKESK. V gave up 4 bases and J gave up 7 bases; unmatched junction bases: 6. The CDR3 is 15 residues long. CDR3 amino acids: CASSRRTGNNSPLHF. The CDR3 coding sequence is TGTGCCAGCAGCCGTAGGACAGGGAACAATTCACCCCTCCACTTT.

This chain joins TRBV5-6 and TRBJ1-3; D not certain. CDR3 length: 15 amino acids. Trimming cost V 3 bases and J 0 bases, with 10 bases left between them. From germline, CDR1 is SGHDT and CDR2 YYEEEE. The CDR3 DNA is TGTGCCAGCAGCTCCCAGGCCGCCTCTGGAAACACCATATATTTT. Its translation is CASSSQAASGNTIYF.

The chain links TRBV7-9 to TRBJ2-1; D is possibly TRBD2 (6 bases). Trimming cost V 3 bases and J 0 bases, with 15 bases left between them. Germline V gene sequence: CDR1 SEHNR, CDR2 FQNEAQ (reference sequence). There are 17 residues in the CDR3. The CDR3 DNA sequence: TGTGCCAGCAGCTTCAGGGATAGCGGAAACTCCTACAATGAGCAGTTCTTC. It is translated as CASSFRDSGNSYNEQFF.

The V and J genes are TRBV19 and TRBJ1-3; TRBD1 is a possible D gene (5 bases). The germline CDR1 and CDR2 sequences are LNHDA and SQIVND (reference sequence). V was trimmed by 2 bases and J by 0 bases, leaving 14 bases between them. CDR3 length: 17 amino acids. The CDR3 bases are TGTGCCAGTAGTATACCTGGGGCGGGAAGCTCTGGAAACACCATATATTTT. This gives the protein CASSIPGAGSSGNTIYF.

The genes are TRBV2 and TRBJ1-2; 7 bases align to TRBD1. This CDR3 has 13 residues. Trimming at V came to 5 bases and at J to 5 bases, leaving 5 bases not matched to a gene. From germline, CDR1 is SNHLY and CDR2 FYNNEI. The CDR3 bases are TGTGCCAGCAGTCCGGCAGGGGGGTATGGCTACACCTTC. Translation: CASSPAGGYGYTF.

The chain uses TRBV6-4 and TRBJ1-4; the D gene is possibly TRBD1 (6 bases). V was clipped by 6 bases and J by 14 bases, with 31 bases between them. In germline, CDR1 is MRHNA, CDR2 SNTAGT. The CDR3 spans 17 residues. The CDR3 DNA follows: TGTGCCAGCAGCGACCCGCCGTCGGGACACGCTAATGAAATGCTGTTTTTT. Protein sequence: CASSDPPSGHANEMLFF.

This chain connects TRBV7-9 to TRBJ2-5; 8 nucleotides agree with TRBD1. After removal of 5 bases from V and 5 bases from J, the junction contained 4 bases not matched to a gene. CDR1 is SEHNR, CDR2 FQNEAQ, per germline (reference sequence). This CDR3 is built from 13 residues. The CDR3 nucleotides read TGTGCCAGCAGCCCCAGGGGGCCGGAGACCCAGTACTTC. It is translated as CASSPRGPETQYF.

The CDR3 DNA sequence: TGTGCCATCAGTGAGTCGGTAGTTTTAGCTAACTATGGCTACACCTTC. The encoded protein is CAISESVVLANYGYTF. This chain connects TRBV10-3 to TRBJ1-2; no clear D gene. This CDR3 comprises 16 residues. V lost 0 bases and J 0 bases, leaving 11 bases between the germline ends. Per the germline V gene, CDR1 is ENHRY and CDR2 is SYGVKD.

V usage is TRBV2 and J usage is TRBJ2-5, with D maybe TRBD1 (5 bases). CDR3 length equals 13 residues. The V and J ends lost 8 bases and 2 bases respectively, with 12 bases between them. Germline loops: CDR1 SNHLY, CDR2 FYNNEI. Here the CDR3 reads CASSRQGQETQYF. CDR3 nucleotide sequence: TGTGCCAGCTCCCGGCAGGGACAAGAGACCCAGTACTTC.

This chain links TRBV6-5 with TRBJ1-2; a possible D gene is TRBD1 (6 bases). Germline values: CDR1 MNHEY, CDR2 SVGAGI. V shed 8 bases and J shed 8 bases, with 15 bases lying between them. This CDR3 region has 12 residues. CDR3 amino acids: CASSSPRGGYTF. CDR3 nucleotide sequence: TGTGCCAGCTCCTCTCCCAGGGGCGGCTACACCTTC.